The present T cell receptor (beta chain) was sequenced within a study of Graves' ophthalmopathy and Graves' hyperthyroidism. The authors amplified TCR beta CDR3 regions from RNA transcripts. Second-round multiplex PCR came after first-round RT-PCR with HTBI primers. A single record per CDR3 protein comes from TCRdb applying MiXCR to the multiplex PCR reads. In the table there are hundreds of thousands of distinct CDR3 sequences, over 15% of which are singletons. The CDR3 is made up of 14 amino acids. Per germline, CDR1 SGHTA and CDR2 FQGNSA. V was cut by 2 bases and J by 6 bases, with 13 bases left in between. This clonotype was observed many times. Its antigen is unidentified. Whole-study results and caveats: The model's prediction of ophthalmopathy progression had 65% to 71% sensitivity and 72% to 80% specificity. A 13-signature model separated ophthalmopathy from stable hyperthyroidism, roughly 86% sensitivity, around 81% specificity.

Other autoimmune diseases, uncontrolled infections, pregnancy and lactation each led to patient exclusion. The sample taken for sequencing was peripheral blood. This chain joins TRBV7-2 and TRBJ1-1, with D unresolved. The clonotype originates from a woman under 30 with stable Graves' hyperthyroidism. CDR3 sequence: CASSLWQDGSEAFF. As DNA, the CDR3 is TGTGCCAGCAGCTTATGGCAGGACGGGTCTGAAGCTTTCTTT.